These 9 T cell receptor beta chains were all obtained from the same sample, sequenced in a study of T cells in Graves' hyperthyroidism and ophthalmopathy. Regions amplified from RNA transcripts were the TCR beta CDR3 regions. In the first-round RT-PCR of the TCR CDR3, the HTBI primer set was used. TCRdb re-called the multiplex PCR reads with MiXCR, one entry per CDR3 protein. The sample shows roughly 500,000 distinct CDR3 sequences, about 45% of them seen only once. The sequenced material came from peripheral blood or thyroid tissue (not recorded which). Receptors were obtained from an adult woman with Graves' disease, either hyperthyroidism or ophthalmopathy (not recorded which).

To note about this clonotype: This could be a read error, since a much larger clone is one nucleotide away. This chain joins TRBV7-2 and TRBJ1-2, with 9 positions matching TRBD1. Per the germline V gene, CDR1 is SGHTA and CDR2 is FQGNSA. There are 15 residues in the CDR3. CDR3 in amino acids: CVSSPAQGAGYGYTF. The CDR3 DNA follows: TGTGTCAGCAGCCCGGCACAGGGGGCGGGTTATGGCTACACCTTC.

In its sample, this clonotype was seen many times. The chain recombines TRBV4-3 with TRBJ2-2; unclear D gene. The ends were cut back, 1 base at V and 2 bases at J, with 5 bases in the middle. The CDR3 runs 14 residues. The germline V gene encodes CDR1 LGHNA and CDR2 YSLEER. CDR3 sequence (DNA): TGCGCCAGCAGCCAAGGCCGAAACACCGGGGAGCTGTTTTTT. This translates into CASSQGRNTGELFF.

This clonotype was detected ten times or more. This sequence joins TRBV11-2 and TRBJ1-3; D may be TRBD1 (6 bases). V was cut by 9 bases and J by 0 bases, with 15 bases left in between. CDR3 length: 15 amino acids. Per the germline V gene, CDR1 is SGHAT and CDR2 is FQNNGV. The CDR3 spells CASRGGQSSGNTIYF. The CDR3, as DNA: TGTGCCAGTCGGGGGGGGCAGAGCTCTGGAAACACCATATATTTT.

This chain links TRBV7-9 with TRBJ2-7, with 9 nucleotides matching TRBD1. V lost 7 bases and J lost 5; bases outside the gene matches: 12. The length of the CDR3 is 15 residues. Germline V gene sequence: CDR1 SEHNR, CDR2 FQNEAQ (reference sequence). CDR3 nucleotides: TGTGCCAGCACAAAATCCGGGACAGGGCGAGACGAGCAGTACTTC. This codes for CASTKSGTGRDEQYF.

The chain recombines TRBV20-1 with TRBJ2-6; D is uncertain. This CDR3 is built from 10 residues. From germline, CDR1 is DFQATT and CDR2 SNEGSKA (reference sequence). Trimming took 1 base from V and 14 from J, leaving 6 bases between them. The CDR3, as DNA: TGCAGTGCTAGAGGACGGATCCTGACTTTC. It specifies CSARGRILTF.

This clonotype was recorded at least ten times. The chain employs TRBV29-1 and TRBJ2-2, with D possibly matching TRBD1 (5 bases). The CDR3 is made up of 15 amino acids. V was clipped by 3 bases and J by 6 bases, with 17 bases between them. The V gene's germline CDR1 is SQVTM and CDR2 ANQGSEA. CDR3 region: CSVEGRDVGAGELFF. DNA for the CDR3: TGCAGCGTTGAGGGCAGGGATGTTGGGGCCGGGGAGCTGTTTTTT.

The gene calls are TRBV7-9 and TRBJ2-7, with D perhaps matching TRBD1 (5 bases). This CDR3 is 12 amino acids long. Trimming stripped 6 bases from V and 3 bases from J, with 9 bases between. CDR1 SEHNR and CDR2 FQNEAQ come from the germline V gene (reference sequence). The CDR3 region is CASSYQGYEQYF. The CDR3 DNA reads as TGTGCCAGCAGTTATCAGGGCTACGAGCAGTACTTC.

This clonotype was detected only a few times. This CDR3 reads CASSLLRTGGSDTEAFF. The CDR3 bases are TGTGCCAGCAGCTTGCTCCGGACAGGGGGCTCGGACACTGAAGCTTTCTTT. This sequence joins TRBV5-4 and TRBJ1-1; 11 bases are a match to TRBD1. Germline V gene sequence: CDR1 SGHNT, CDR2 YYREEE (reference sequence). Losses at the gene ends were 1 base for V and 3 bases for J; bases not matched to a gene: 8. This CDR3 has 17 residues.

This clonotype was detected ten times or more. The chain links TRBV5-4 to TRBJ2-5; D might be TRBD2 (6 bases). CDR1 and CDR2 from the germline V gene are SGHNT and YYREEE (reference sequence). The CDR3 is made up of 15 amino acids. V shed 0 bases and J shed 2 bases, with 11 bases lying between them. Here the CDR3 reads CASSLVVAGQETQYF. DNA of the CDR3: TGTGCCAGCAGCTTGGTTGTGGCGGGGCAAGAGACCCAGTACTTC. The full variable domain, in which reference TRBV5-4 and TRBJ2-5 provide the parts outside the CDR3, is ETGVTQSPTHLIKTRGQQVTLRCSSQSGHNTVSWYQQALGQGPQFIFQYYREEENGRGNFPPRFSGLQFPNYSSELNVNALELDDSALYLCASSLVVAGQETQYFGPGTRLLVL.